What follows are 9 T cell receptor beta chains derived from one specimen sequenced in a study of T cells in localized non-small cell lung cancer. Generated by immunoSEQ multiplex PCR, the TCRdb table keeps only in-frame clones and is missing some. The table lists around 2,500 clones, approximately 22% of them singletons, with 9.5% to 12% in the top ten. The material sequenced was normal lung tissue next to the tumor, taken before any cancer treatment. Every receptor here comes from a woman aged 40 to 75 with stage I lung adenocarcinoma.

This clone is a singleton in its sample. The V gene is TRBV29-1, the J gene TRBJ2-3, with 14 nucleotides matching TRBD2. From germline, CDR1 is SQVTM and CDR2 ANQGSEA. V gave up 3 bases and J gave up 5 bases; unmatched junction bases: 4. CDR3 size: 15 residues. The CDR3 DNA sequence: TGCAGCGTTGAGGGACTAGCGGGAGCGGTAGATACGCAGTATTTT. It is translated as CSVEGLAGAVDTQYF.

This clone was detected only a few times. The rearrangement joins TRBV9 to TRBJ1-1, with D hard to call. The CDR3 loop spans 14 amino acids. Looked up from germline, CDR1 is SGDLS and CDR2 is YYNGEE. V was pared by 3 bases and J by 1 base, with 10 bases between. Here the CDR3 reads CASSALVWNTEAFF. The CDR3 DNA reads as TGTGCCAGCAGCGCACTTGTTTGGAACACTGAAGCTTTCTTT.

The chain links TRBV28 to TRBJ2-7; 10 nucleotides line up with TRBD2. The V and J ends lost 5 bases and 7 bases, in that order; junction bases with no gene match: 11. The CDR3 length is 15 residues. The germline CDR1 and CDR2 sequences are MDHEN and SYDVKM. The CDR3 DNA is TGTGCCAGCAGTACCTTAGGAGCGGGAGGGTATGAGCAGTACTTC. It yields the protein CASSTLGAGGYEQYF.

This clone is medium-sized (0.01 to 0.1%) within its sample. V gene TRBV11-3 combines with J gene TRBJ1-2, with D possibly being TRBD1 (6 bases). Deletions cut 5 bases from V and 6 bases from J, with 16 bases between. The CDR3 is made up of 14 amino acids. CDR1 and CDR2 from the germline V gene are SGHNT and YENEEA. The CDR3 sequence is CASSRREGGDGYTF. In DNA, the CDR3 is TGTGCCAGCAGCCGCCGGGAGGGGGGCGATGGCTACACCTTC. Using reference TRBV11-3 and TRBJ1-2 for the parts outside the CDR3, the full variable domain is EAGVVQSPRYKIIEKKQPVAFWCNPISGHNTLYWYLQNLGQGPELLIRYENEEAVDDSQLPKDRFSAERLKGVDSTLKIQPAELGDSAVYLCASSRREGGDGYTFGSGTRLTVV.

This clone was recorded a few times. The genes are TRBV6-8 and TRBJ1-2; D remains ambiguous. Trimming removed 0 bases from V and 6 bases from J, with 5 bases in between. The CDR3 runs to 12 residues. The V gene's germline CDR1 is MNHGY and CDR2 SAAAGT. The CDR3 DNA follows: TGTGCCAGCAGTTACTCTGGTGATGGCTACACCTTC. It translates to CASSYSGDGYTF.

In this sample, this clone is large. The V gene is TRBV15, the J gene TRBJ1-4, with a tentative D call TRBD1 (5 bases). The CDR3 covers 14 residues. Trimming left V 3 bases short and J 4 bases short, with 9 bases between. The germline V gene encodes CDR1 LNHNV and CDR2 YYDKDF (reference sequence). The CDR3 spells CATSSREFNEKLFF. As DNA, the CDR3 is TGTGCCACCAGCAGCAGGGAGTTTAATGAAAAACTGTTTTTT.

This clone was observed a handful of times. The chain uses TRBV29-1 and TRBJ2-3, with 8 bases identical to TRBD2. This CDR3 is 16 amino acids long. V shed 4 bases, J shed 0 bases, and the junction held 9 bases outside the gene matches. Germline V gives CDR1 SQVTM, CDR2 ANQGSEA. DNA of the CDR3: TGCAGCGTTGTTCGGGTGCGGGGGGTGAGCACAGATACGCAGTATTTT. This translates into CSVVRVRGVSTDTQYF.

In this sample, this clone is medium-sized. The chain has TRBV6-8 and TRBJ2-7; the match to TRBD2 covers 13 bases. V gave up 6 bases and J gave up 5 bases; unmatched junction bases: 10. The CDR3 contains 16 residues. The germline V gene encodes CDR1 MNHGY and CDR2 SAAAGT. The CDR3 sequence: CASSGRPGTSGDEQYF. For the CDR3, the DNA is TGTGCCAGCAGCGGACGACCAGGGACTAGCGGGGACGAGCAGTACTTC.

The chain is built from TRBV9 and TRBJ1-2, with a weak D call TRBD1 (5 bases). Trimming removed 0 bases from V and 6 bases from J, with 18 bases in between. This CDR3 has 16 residues. The germline V gene encodes CDR1 SGDLS and CDR2 YYNGEE. The DNA of the CDR3 is TGTGCCAGCAGCGTAGTAAGTGGGGGACCGTCGGATGGCTACACCTTC. It specifies CASSVVSGGPSDGYTF.